This entry describes one T cell receptor (beta chain). The record originates from a study of blood T cell repertoires in COVID-19. Study-level information: Sites across the United States, Italy and Spain contributed samples from acute and convalescent COVID-19. T cells, B-cell-depleted T cells, or PBMCs supplied cDNA or gDNA.

Per the authors' pipeline: Reference gene primer amplification gave estimated nucleated cell counts. The table came from immunoSEQ multiplex PCR; TCRdb's copy has only in-frame clones and leaves some out. From that table come the V and J calls and clone size; the DNA was used to work out D and trimming. The data show under 200,000 clones, 70% to 90% seen once. CDR1 is SGHKS, CDR2 YYEKEE, per germline (reference sequence). The germline V and J ends were trimmed by 0 bases and 8 bases, with 15 bases remaining between them. CDR3 size: 15 residues. V usage is TRBV5-5 and J usage is TRBJ2-1, with a possible D match to TRBD2 (5 bases). This TCR derives from a woman aged 55-70 years with COVID-19, enrolled during active disease. The sample taken for sequencing was peripheral blood. CDR3 DNA: TGTGCCAGCAGCTTGGATCCGGGAACGGTATATGAGCAGTTCTTC. Protein product: CASSLDPGTVYEQFF.